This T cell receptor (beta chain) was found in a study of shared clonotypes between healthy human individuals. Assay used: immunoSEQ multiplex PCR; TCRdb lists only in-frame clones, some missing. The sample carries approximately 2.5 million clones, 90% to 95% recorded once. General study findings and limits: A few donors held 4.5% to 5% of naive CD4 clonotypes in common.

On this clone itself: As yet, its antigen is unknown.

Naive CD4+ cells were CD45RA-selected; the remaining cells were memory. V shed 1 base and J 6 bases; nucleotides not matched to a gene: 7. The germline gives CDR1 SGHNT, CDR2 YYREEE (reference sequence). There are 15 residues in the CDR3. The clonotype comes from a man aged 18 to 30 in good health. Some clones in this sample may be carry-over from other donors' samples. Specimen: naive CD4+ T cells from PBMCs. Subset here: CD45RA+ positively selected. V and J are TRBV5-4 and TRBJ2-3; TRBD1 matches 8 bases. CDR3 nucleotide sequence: TGTGCCAGCAGCTTGAGGGACAGGCCTTCGGATACGCAGTATTTT. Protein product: CASSLRDRPSDTQYF.